The 22 T cell receptor beta chains given below trace back to one sample, sequenced in a study of neurological immune-mediated disorders. TCRdb passed the 5' RACE reads through MiXCR, listing each CDR3 protein once. Here the sample spans 26,000 or so distinct CDR3 sequences, 9.5% to 15% being singletons. The source material was PBMCs. Receptors originate from a man aged 60 to 69 in good health.

This clonotype was recorded many times. The rearrangement links TRBV5-1 to TRBJ2-3; 8 bases are shared with TRBD2. V lost 4 bases, J lost 6 bases, and 7 bases stayed unmatched. In germline, CDR1 is SGHRS, CDR2 YFSETQ. The CDR3 runs 14 residues. CDR3 sequence: CASSLGGAEDTQYF. DNA for the CDR3: TGCGCCAGCAGCCTCGGGGGGGCAGAGGATACGCAGTATTTT. Together with reference TRBV5-1 and TRBJ2-3, the CDR3 gives the full variable domain: KAGVTQTPRYLIKTRGQQVTLSCSPISGHRSVSWYQQTPGQGLQFLFEYFSETQRNKGNFPGRFSGRQFSNSRSEMNVSTLELGDSALYLCASSLGGAEDTQYFGPGTRLTVL.

The chain links TRBV10-3 to TRBJ2-3; no firm D call. The germline V gene has CDR1 ENHRY and CDR2 SYGVKD. The CDR3 sequence is 14 residues long. Trimming took 3 bases from V and 0 from J, leaving 7 bases between them. This chain's CDR3 is CAISDSSSTDTQYF. CDR3 nucleotides: TGTGCCATCAGTGACTCCTCTAGCACAGATACGCAGTATTTT.

This clonotype was counted at least ten times. The chain has TRBV18 and TRBJ2-7; perhaps TRBD2 as D (5 bases). The CDR3 length is 14 residues. Trimming cost V 3 bases and J 3 bases, with 12 bases left between them. Germline CDR1 is KGHSH and CDR2 is LQKENI. DNA for the CDR3: TGTGCCAGCTCACCGAGCGGACGAAACTACGAGCAGTACTTC. Amino acid sequence: CASSPSGRNYEQYF.

This clonotype was detected ten times or more. The chain links TRBV9 to TRBJ2-1; 7 nucleotides agree with TRBD2. Germline CDR1 SGDLS, CDR2 YYNGEE. The CDR3 extends over 16 amino acids. The junction had 12 bases not matched to a gene; V was cut back by 0 bases and J by 9 bases. This chain's CDR3 is CASSVDVGGPLGEQFF. DNA for the CDR3: TGTGCCAGCAGCGTAGACGTGGGAGGGCCTTTGGGTGAGCAGTTCTTC.

This clonotype was observed at least ten times. The V call is TRBV10-3, the J call TRBJ2-7, with D tentatively TRBD2 (6 bases). V gave up 0 bases and J gave up 3 bases, with 12 bases separating them. Germline assignment: CDR1 ENHRY and CDR2 SYGVKD. The CDR3 is 15 amino acids. The CDR3 region is CAISESLAEIYEQYF. The CDR3 DNA is TGTGCCATCAGTGAGTCTTTAGCGGAGATCTACGAGCAGTACTTC.

At least ten counts were recorded for this clonotype. The chain recombines TRBV7-6 with TRBJ1-2, with D possibly matching TRBD1 (5 bases). Germline V gene data show CDR1 as SGHVS and CDR2 as FNYEAQ. The V and J ends lost 3 bases and 4 bases respectively, with 12 bases between them. CDR3 size: 14 residues. CDR3 sequence (DNA): TGTGCCAGCAGCTTGCAGACAGATACCTATGGCTACACCTTC. It encodes CASSLQTDTYGYTF.

The chain joins TRBV20-1 to TRBJ2-2, with TRBD2 matching 14 bases. V gave up 6 bases and J gave up 15 bases; unmatched junction bases: 15. CDR1 and CDR2 (germline): DFQATT, SNEGSKA (reference sequence). The CDR3 has 15 residues. The CDR3 sequence: CSASRLAGGTGEMFF. CDR3 bases: TGCAGTGCGAGTCGACTAGCGGGAGGGACCGGGGAAATGTTTTTT.

This clonotype appeared many times. This chain joins TRBV15 and TRBJ2-7; D is possibly TRBD1 (6 bases). Trimming left V 0 bases short and J 6 bases short, with 12 bases between. The CDR3 length is 14 residues. Germline V gives CDR1 LNHNV, CDR2 YYDKDF (reference sequence). DNA of the CDR3: TGTGCCACCAGCAGAGATACAGGGTTTAGCGAGCAGTACTTC. Its protein product is CATSRDTGFSEQYF.

This clonotype occurred many times. The genes are TRBV12-3 or TRBV12-4 and TRBJ1-3; D perhaps matches TRBD1 (5 bases). V gave up 6 bases and J gave up 0 bases, with 24 bases separating them. There are 19 residues in the CDR3. CDR3 nucleotides: TGTGCCAGCAGACCTTCGCCGGGAACAAAGGGGCCCTCTGGAAACACCATATATTTT. The encoded protein is CASRPSPGTKGPSGNTIYF.

For this clonotype: The junction does not match germline at one end; this may be a read error. This chain connects TRBV20-1 to TRBJ2-5; the D gene is possibly TRBD1 (6 bases). This CDR3 spans 13 amino acids. CDR1 DFQATT and CDR2 SNEGSKA come from the germline V gene (reference sequence). The chain's CDR3 is CSASGARQENQYF. CDR3 nucleotides: TGCAGCGCATCAGGGGCCAGACAAGAGAACCAGTACTTC.

The rearrangement joins TRBV3-1 to TRBJ2-7; D is unresolved. Germline V lookup: CDR1 LGHDT, CDR2 YNNKEL (reference sequence). The CDR3 has 14 amino acids. V lost 1 base, J lost 4 bases, and 11 bases lay in between. CDR3 amino acids: CASSQGFITYEQYF. CDR3 bases: TGTGCCAGCAGCCAAGGATTTATTACTTACGAGCAGTACTTC.

The sample holds many counts of this clonotype. V is TRBV7-9 and J is TRBJ2-3, with TRBD1 matching over 12 bases. CDR1 and CDR2 from the germline V gene are SEHNR and FQNEAQ (reference sequence). This CDR3 comprises 14 residues. The ends lost 5 bases at V and 6 bases at J; junction bases unmatched: 3. The CDR3 sequence: CASSRGQGADTQYF. The DNA for the CDR3 is TGTGCCAGCAGCCGGGGACAGGGGGCCGATACGCAGTATTTT.

This clonotype came up many times. The chain combines TRBV6-2 or TRBV6-3 with TRBJ1-5, with D perhaps matching TRBD1 (5 bases). CDR1 is MNHEY, CDR2 SVGEGT, per germline. The CDR3 loop spans 13 amino acids. With 8 bases removed from V and 1 base from J, the gap between germline ends came to 9 bases. CDR3 residues: CASRDRSNQPQHF. DNA for the CDR3: TGTGCCAGCCGGGACCGAAGCAATCAGCCCCAGCATTTT.

This clonotype was recorded many times. The gene calls are TRBV7-8 and TRBJ1-6, with unresolved D. Germline lookup yields CDR1 SGHVS and CDR2 FQNEAQ. The CDR3 runs to 14 residues. V shed 1 base and J shed 9 bases, with 10 bases lying between them. The CDR3 here is CASSLGNPTSPLHF. CDR3 DNA: TGTGCCAGCAGCTTAGGAAACCCGACTTCACCCCTCCACTTT.

There are many counts of this clonotype. The chain employs TRBV5-1 and TRBJ1-1, with TRBD1 matching over 9 bases. Losses at the gene ends were 4 bases for V and 4 bases for J; bases not matched to a gene: 5. The germline gives CDR1 SGHRS, CDR2 YFSETQ. This CDR3 spans 14 amino acids. The CDR3 nucleotides read TGCGCCAGCAGCCGGGACAGGGCAAGCACTGAAGCTTTCTTT. Amino acid sequence: CASSRDRASTEAFF.

This clonotype was detected many times. The rearrangement uses TRBV29-1 and TRBJ2-5; 7 nucleotides line up with TRBD1. V was pared by 6 bases and J by 5 bases, with 3 bases of the junction left unmatched. The length of the CDR3 is 11 residues. Germline CDR1 and CDR2: SQVTM and ANQGSEA. The CDR3 spells CSVADRETQYF. In DNA, the CDR3 is TGCAGCGTCGCGGACAGGGAGACCCAGTACTTC.

In its sample, this clonotype was seen many times. CDR3 amino acids: CAISPGGPDSPRGYTF. CDR3 sequence (DNA): TGTGCCATCAGCCCAGGGGGCCCGGACAGTCCGAGGGGCTACACCTTC. The J gene is TRBJ1-2, the V gene TRBV10-3; 8 bases are a match to TRBD1. Germline CDR1 and CDR2: ENHRY and SYGVKD. The CDR3 extends over 16 amino acids. V was pared by 6 bases and J by 8 bases, with 17 bases of the junction left unmatched.

The V call is TRBV7-2, the J call TRBJ1-4, with D possibly matching TRBD1 (6 bases). V lost 5 bases and J lost 0, with 13 bases in between. CDR3 length equals 16 residues. The germline V gene encodes CDR1 SGHTA and CDR2 FQGNSA. The CDR3 region is CASSPRGAATNEKLFF. In nucleotides, the CDR3 is TGTGCCAGCAGCCCCCGGGGGGCCGCAACTAATGAAAAACTGTTTTTT.

The chain recombines TRBV20-1 with TRBJ2-1; D is ambiguous. There are 16 residues in the CDR3. The germline V gene encodes CDR1 DFQATT and CDR2 SNEGSKA (reference sequence). The V and J ends lost 2 bases and 3 bases respectively, with 17 bases between them. Here the CDR3 reads CSARKRRSAGYNEQFF. CDR3 nucleotides: TGCAGTGCTAGAAAAAGGCGGAGCGCTGGCTACAATGAGCAGTTCTTC.

There are a few counts of this clonotype. The V gene is TRBV18, the J gene TRBJ2-3; D gene ambiguous. V was shortened by 3 bases and J by 5 bases, with 6 bases between the two germline ends. This CDR3 has 12 residues. Germline V gives CDR1 KGHSH, CDR2 LQKENI. CDR3 coding DNA: TGTGCCAGCTCACCTCCCGGAGATACGCAGTATTTT. Translation gives CASSPPGDTQYF.

This clonotype has a count of ten or more. This chain links TRBV20-1 with TRBJ2-1; D might be TRBD2 (6 bases). The V end was cut by 1 base, the J end by 2 bases, with 12 bases between. This CDR3 is built from 15 residues. Germline CDR1 reads DFQATT; CDR2 reads SNEGSKA (reference sequence). For the CDR3, the DNA is TGCAGTGCTAGAGGTTCGGGAGTACCCTACAATGAGCAGTTCTTC. Amino acids: CSARGSGVPYNEQFF.

V and J are TRBV6-6 and TRBJ2-2; TRBD2 matches at 7 bases. Germline V lookup: CDR1 MNHNY, CDR2 SVGAGI (reference sequence). The CDR3 extends over 14 amino acids. The junction had 4 bases not matched to a gene; V was cut back by 7 bases and J by 2 bases. The CDR3 nucleotides are TGTGCCAGCAAGACTAGCAGAAACACCGGGGAGCTGTTTTTT. Translating it yields CASKTSRNTGELFF.